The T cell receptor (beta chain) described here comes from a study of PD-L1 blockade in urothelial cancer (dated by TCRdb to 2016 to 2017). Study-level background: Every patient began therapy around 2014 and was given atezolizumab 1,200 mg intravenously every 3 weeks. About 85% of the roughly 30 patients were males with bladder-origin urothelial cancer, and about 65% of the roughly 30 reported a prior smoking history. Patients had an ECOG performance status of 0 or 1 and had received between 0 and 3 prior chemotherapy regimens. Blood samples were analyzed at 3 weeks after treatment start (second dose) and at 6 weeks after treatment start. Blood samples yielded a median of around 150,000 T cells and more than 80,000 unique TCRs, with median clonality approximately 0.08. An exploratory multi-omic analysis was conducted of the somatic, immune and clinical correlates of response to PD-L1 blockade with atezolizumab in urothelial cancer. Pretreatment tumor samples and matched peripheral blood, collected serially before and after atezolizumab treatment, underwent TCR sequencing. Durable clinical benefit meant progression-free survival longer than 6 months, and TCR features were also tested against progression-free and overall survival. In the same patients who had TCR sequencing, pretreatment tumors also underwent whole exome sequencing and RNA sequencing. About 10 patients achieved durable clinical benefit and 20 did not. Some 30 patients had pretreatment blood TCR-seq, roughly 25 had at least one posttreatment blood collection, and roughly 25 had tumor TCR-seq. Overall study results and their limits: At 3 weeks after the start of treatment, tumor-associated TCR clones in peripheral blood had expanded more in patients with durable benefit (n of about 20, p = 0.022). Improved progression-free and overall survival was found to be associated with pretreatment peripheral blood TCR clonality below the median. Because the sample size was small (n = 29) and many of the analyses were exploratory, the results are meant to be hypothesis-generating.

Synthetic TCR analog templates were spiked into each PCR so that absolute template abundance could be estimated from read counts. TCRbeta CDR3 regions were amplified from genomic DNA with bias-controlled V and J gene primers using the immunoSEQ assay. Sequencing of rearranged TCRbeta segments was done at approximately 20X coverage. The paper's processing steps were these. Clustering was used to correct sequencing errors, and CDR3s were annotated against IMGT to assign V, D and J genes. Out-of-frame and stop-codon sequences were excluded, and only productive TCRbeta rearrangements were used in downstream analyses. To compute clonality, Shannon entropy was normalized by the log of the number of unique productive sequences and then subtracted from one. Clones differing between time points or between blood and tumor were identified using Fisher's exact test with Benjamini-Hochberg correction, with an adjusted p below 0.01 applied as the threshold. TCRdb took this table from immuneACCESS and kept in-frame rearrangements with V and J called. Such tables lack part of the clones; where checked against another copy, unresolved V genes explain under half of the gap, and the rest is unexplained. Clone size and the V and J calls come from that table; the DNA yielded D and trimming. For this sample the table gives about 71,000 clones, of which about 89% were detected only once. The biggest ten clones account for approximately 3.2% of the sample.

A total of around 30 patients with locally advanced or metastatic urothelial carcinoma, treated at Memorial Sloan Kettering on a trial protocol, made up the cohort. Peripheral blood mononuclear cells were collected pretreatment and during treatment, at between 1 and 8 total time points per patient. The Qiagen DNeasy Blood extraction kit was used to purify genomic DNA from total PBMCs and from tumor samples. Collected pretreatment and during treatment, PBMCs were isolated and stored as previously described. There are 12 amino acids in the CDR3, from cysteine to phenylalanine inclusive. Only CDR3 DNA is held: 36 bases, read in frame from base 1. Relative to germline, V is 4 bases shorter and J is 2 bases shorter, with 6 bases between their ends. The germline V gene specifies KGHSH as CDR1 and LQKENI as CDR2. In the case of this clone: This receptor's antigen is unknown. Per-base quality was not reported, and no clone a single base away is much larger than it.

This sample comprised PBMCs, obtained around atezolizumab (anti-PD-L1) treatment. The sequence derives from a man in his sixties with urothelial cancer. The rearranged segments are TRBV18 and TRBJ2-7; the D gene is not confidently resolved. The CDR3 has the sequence CASSQQTYEQYF. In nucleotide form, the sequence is TGTGCCAGCTCACAACAAACCTACGAGCAGTACTTC.